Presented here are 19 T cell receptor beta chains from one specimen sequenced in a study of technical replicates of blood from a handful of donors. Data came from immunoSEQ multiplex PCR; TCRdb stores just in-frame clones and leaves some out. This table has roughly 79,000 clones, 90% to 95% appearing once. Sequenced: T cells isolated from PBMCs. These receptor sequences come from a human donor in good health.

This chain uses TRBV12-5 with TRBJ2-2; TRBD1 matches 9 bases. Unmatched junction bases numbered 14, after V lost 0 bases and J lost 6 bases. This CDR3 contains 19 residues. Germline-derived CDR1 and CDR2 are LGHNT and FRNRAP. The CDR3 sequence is CASGLVPRSGTGLSGELFF. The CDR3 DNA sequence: TGTGCTAGTGGTTTGGTACCTAGGTCCGGGACAGGGTTATCCGGGGAGCTGTTTTTT.

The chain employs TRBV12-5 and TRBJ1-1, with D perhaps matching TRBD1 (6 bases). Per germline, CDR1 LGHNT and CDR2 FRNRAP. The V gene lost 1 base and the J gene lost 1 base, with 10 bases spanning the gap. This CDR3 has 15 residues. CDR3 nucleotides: TGTGCTAGTGGTTTGGCCCAGGGACAGAACACTGAAGCTTTCTTT. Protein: CASGLAQGQNTEAFF.

The CDR3 DNA reads as TGTGCCTGGAATTCTATCAGTTGGACAGGGGTAGGAAACACCATATATTTT. Its translation is CAWNSISWTGVGNTIYF. V and J are TRBV30 and TRBJ1-3; 9 bases align to TRBD1. This CDR3 comprises 17 residues. Unmatched junction bases numbered 14, after V lost 4 bases and J lost 4 bases. The germline CDR1 and CDR2 sequences are GTSNPN and SVGIG (reference sequence).

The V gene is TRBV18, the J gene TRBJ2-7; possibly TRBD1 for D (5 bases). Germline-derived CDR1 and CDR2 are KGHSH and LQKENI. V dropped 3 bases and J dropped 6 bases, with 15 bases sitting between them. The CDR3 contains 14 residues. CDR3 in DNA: TGTGCCAGCTCACCTCTCCAGGGATCGGGCGAGCAGTACTTC. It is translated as CASSPLQGSGEQYF. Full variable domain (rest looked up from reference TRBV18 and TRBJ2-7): NAGVMQNPRHLVRRRGQEARLRCSPMKGHSHVYWYRQLPEEGLKFMVYLQKENIIDESGMPKERFSAEFPKEGPSILRIQQVVRGDSAAYFCASSPLQGSGEQYFGPGTRLTVT.

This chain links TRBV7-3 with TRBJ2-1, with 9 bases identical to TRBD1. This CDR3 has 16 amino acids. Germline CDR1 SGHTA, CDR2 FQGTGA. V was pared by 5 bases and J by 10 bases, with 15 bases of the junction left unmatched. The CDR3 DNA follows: TGTGCCAGCAGCAATCACCGGGACAGGGATCGCGGGGAGCAGTTCTTC. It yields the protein CASSNHRDRDRGEQFF.

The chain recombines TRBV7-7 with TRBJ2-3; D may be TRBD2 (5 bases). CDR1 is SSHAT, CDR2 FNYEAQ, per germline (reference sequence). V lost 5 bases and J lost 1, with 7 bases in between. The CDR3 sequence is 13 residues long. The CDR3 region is CASSGLRTDTQYF. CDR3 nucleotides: TGTGCCAGCAGCGGACTCCGCACAGATACGCAGTATTTT.

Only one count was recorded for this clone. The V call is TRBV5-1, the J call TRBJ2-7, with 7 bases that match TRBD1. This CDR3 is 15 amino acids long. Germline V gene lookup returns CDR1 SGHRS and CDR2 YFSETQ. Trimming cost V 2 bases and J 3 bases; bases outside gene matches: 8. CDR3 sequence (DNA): TGCGCCAGCAGCTTAACCGGGACAGCGTACTACGAGCAGTACTTC. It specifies CASSLTGTAYYEQYF.

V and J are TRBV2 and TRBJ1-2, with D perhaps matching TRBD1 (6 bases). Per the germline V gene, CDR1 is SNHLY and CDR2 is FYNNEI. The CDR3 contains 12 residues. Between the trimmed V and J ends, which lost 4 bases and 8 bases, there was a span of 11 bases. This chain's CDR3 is CASSGTGNGYTF. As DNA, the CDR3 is TGTGCCAGCAGTGGAACAGGGAACGGCTACACCTTC.

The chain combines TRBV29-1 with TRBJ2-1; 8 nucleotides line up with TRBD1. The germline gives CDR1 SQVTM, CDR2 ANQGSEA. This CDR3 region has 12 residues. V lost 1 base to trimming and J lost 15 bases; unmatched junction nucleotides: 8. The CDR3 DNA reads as TGCAGCGTTGAAGGTTTAGGACAGGGACTGTTCTTC. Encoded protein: CSVEGLGQGLFF.

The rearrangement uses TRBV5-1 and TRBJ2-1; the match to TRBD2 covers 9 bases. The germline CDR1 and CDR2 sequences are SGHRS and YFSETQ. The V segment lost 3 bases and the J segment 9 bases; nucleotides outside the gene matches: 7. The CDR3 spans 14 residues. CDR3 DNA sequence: TGCGCCAGCAGCTCGCCTAGCGGGATGGGTGAGCAGTTCTTC. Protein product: CASSSPSGMGEQFF.

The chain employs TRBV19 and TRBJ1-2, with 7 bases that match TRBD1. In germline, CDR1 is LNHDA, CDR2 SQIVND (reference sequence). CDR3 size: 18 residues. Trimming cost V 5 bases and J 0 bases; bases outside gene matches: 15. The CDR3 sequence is CASSPMEGAAIANYGYTF. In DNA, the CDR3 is TGTGCCAGTAGTCCTATGGAGGGGGCGGCCATAGCTAACTATGGCTACACCTTC.

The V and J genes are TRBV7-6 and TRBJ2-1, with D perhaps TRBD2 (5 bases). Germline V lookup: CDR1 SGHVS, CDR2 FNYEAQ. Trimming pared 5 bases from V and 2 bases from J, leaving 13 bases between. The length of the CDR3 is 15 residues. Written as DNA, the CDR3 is TGTGCCAGCAGCCCCACGGCGGGCCCCTACAATGAGCAGTTCTTC. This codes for CASSPTAGPYNEQFF. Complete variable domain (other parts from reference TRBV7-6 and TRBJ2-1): GAGVSQSPRYKVTKRGQDVALRCDPISGHVSLYWYRQALGQGPEFLTYFNYEAQQDKSGLPNDRFSAERPEGSISTLTIQRTEQRDSAMYRCASSPTAGPYNEQFFGPGTRLTVL.

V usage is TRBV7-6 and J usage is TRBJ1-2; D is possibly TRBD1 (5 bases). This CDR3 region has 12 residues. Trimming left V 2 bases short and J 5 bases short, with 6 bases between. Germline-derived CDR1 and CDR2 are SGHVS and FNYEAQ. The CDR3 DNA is TGTGCCAGCAGCTTACAGGGATATGGCTACACCTTC. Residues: CASSLQGYGYTF.

CDR3 DNA: TGTGCCAGCAGCGGTAGCGGGTCATCCTACAATGAGCAGTTCTTC. This translates into CASSGSGSSYNEQFF. The genes are TRBV7-2 and TRBJ2-1, with 7 bases matching TRBD2. The CDR3 contains 15 residues. Germline trimming cut 5 bases from V and 1 base from J; bases unmatched to any gene: 5. CDR1 is SGHTA and CDR2 is FQGNSA in the germline V gene.

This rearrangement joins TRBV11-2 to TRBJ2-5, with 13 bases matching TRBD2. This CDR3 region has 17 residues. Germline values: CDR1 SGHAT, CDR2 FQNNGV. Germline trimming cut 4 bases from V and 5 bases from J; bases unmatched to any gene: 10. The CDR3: CASSSRGLAGDLETQYF. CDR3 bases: TGTGCCAGCAGCTCCAGAGGACTAGCGGGAGATCTGGAGACCCAGTACTTC.

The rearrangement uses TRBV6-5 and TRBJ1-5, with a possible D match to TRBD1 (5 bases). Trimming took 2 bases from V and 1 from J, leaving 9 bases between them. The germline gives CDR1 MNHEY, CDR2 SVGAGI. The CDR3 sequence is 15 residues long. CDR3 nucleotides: TGTGCCAGCAGTTACAGGGGAATAAGCAATCAGCCCCAGCATTTT. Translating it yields CASSYRGISNQPQHF.

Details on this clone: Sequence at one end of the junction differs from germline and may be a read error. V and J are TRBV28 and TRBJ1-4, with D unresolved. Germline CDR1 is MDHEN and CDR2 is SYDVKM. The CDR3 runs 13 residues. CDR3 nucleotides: TGTGCCAGCAGGTTATCTTCTAATGAAAAACTGTTTTTT. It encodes CASRLSSNEKLFF.

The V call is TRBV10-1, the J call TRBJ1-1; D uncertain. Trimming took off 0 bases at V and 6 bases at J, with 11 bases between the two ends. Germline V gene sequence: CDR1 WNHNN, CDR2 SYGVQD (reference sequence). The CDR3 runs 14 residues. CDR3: CASSESGDLAEAFF. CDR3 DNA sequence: TGCGCCAGCAGTGAGTCCGGGGATTTGGCTGAAGCTTTCTTT.

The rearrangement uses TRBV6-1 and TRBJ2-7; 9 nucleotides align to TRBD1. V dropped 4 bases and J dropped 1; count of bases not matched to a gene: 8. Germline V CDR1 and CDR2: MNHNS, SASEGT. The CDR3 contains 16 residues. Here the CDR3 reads CASSATGGLASYEQYF. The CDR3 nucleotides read TGTGCCAGCAGTGCCACAGGGGGCTTAGCTTCCTACGAGCAGTACTTC.